This TCR beta chain was found in a study of blood T cells in healthy people across ages. Study results and caveats: Total diversity from one million sequenced T cells was likely underestimated.

In regard to this clonotype: Antigen: not known.

Combining a sample-barcoded 5' primer with a J-beta primer mix, a second PCR ran for about 7 to 12 cycles. TCRdb passed the 5' RACE reads through MiXCR, listing each CDR3 protein once. The sample yields about 780,000 distinct CDR3 sequences, 46% seen once. The V segment lost 4 bases and the J segment 7 bases; nucleotides outside the gene matches: 8. Germline V CDR1 and CDR2: SGHDN, FVKESK. The CDR3 covers 15 residues. Sequencing was carried out using blood. The receptor was isolated from a man older than 75 in good health. This sequence joins TRBV14 and TRBJ2-2; 8 nucleotides match TRBD2. The chain's CDR3 is CASSPQLAASGELFF. Written as DNA, the CDR3 is TGTGCCAGCAGCCCGCAACTAGCGGCGAGCGGGGAGCTGTTTTTT.